The 10 T cell receptor beta chains in this list originate from one sample, sequenced in a study of low-dose radiotherapy and immunotherapy resistance in tumors (dated by TCRdb to between 2022 and 2023). This specimen's time point label, per the study, means: before trial treatment. Sequencing used an Illumina HiSeq 2500. First-strand cDNA was synthesized with Superscript III and a set of TRAV- and TRBV-specific primers, covering both TCRalpha and TCRbeta chains. TCRs were amplified with Phusion for roughly 20 PCR cycles using a constant-region primer together with the adapter attached to the V primers. TCRdb redid the processing of the public reads, applying fastp at Q25 and MiXCR, and retained in-frame beta chains. Every CDR3 protein is listed once, alongside the most common genes and DNA of its rows. Across this sample there are about 64,000 distinct CDR3 sequences, with 26% seen only once. Together, the top ten hold 5.5% to 8% of the sample.

The sample in question was PBMCs, obtained before treatment. The receptors originated from a male donor with rectosigmoid adenocarcinoma.

This clonotype was found many times. The chain's CDR3 is CSVDAWTVDYGYTF. For the CDR3, the DNA is TGCAGCGTCGACGCCTGGACAGTTGACTATGGCTACACCTTC. This chain links TRBV29-1 with TRBJ1-2; tentative D call: TRBD1 (6 bases). Germline CDR1 reads SQVTM; CDR2 reads ANQGSEA. The length of the CDR3 is 14 residues. Trimming shortened V by 6 bases and J by 3 bases, and 17 bases separated the two germline ends. The full variable domain, completed using reference TRBV29-1 and TRBJ1-2, is SAVISQKPSRDICQRGTSLTIQCQVDSQVTMMFWYRQQPGQSLTLIATANQGSEATYESGFVIDKFPISRPNLTFSTLTVSNMSPEDSSIYLCSVDAWTVDYGYTFGSGTRLTVV.

This clonotype was found many times. This chain connects TRBV12-3 or TRBV12-4 to TRBJ2-7; D might be TRBD1 or TRBD2, each matching 5 bases. The CDR3 length is 15 residues. V lost 5 bases to trimming and J lost 4 bases, with 18 bases between them. CDR3 region: CASSAGAGRSYEQYF. In DNA, the CDR3 is TGTGCCAGCAGTGCGGGTGCAGGGCGGAGTTACGAGCAGTACTTC.

Points on this clonotype: This likely came from a read error, as a far larger clone is one base away. The rearrangement uses TRBV14 and TRBJ2-1; 10 positions agree with TRBD2. Germline V lookup: CDR1 SGHDN, CDR2 FVKESK. Germline trimming cut 6 bases from V and 10 bases from J; bases unmatched to any gene: 15. The CDR3 consists of 16 residues. The CDR3 protein is CASSLGLAVGGYEQFF. As DNA, the CDR3 is TGTGCCAGCAGTCTAGGACTAGCGGTTGGTGGGTACGAGCAGTTCTTC.

V usage is TRBV4-1 and J usage is TRBJ2-1; no clear D gene. The CDR3 is 17 amino acids. Trimming removed 0 bases from V and 7 bases from J, with 19 bases in between. CDR1 and CDR2 (germline): MGHRA, YSYEKL. This CDR3 reads CASSQDLFSVRRNEQFF. The DNA of the CDR3 is TGCGCCAGCAGCCAAGATCTTTTCAGCGTCCGGCGGAATGAGCAGTTCTTC.

This clonotype has a count of ten or more. The gene calls are TRBV29-1 and TRBJ2-2; D is perhaps TRBD2 (6 bases). This CDR3 is built from 14 residues. CDR1 is SQVTM and CDR2 is ANQGSEA in the germline V gene. Trimming pared 7 bases from V and 6 bases from J, leaving 18 bases between. The CDR3 DNA reads TGCAGCGCCCAAGCGGGTGGTCGGGCCGGGGAGCTGTTTTTT. Protein product: CSAQAGGRAGELFF.

The chain is built from TRBV7-9 and TRBJ1-1; 11 bases line up with TRBD1. The CDR3 spans 14 residues. The germline gives CDR1 SEHNR, CDR2 FQNEAQ (reference sequence). V lost 5 bases to trimming and J lost 7 bases; unmatched junction nucleotides: 6. CDR3 in amino acids: CASSPGTGGVEAFF. Written as DNA, the CDR3 is TGTGCCAGCAGCCCCGGGACAGGGGGAGTTGAAGCTTTCTTT. The full variable domain, with the rest looked up from reference TRBV7-9 and TRBJ1-1, is DTGVSQNPRHKITKRGQNVTFRCDPISEHNRLYWYRQTLGQGPEFLTYFQNEAQLEKSRLLSDRFSAERPKGSFSTLEIQRTEQGDSAMYLCASSPGTGGVEAFFGQGTRLTVV.

This clonotype was detected many times. This chain uses TRBV10-2 with TRBJ1-6, with a weak D call TRBD1 (5 bases). The germline gives CDR1 WSHSY, CDR2 SAAADI. This CDR3 contains 14 residues. Trimming removed 5 bases from V and 7 bases from J, with 12 bases in between. The CDR3 sequence is CASSPDTNNSPLHF. In DNA, the CDR3 is TGCGCCAGCAGTCCGGACACTAACAATTCACCCCTCCACTTT.

This clonotype was observed at least ten times. The chain uses TRBV20-1 and TRBJ2-7, with 9 bases that match TRBD2. The CDR3 consists of 14 residues. Germline V gives CDR1 DFQATT, CDR2 SNEGSKA (reference sequence). The CDR3 DNA sequence: TGCAGCACCCTCAGCGGGAGGACCGGTTACGAGCAGTACTTC. As protein: CSTLSGRTGYEQYF.

The chain has TRBV18 and TRBJ1-1, with D perhaps matching TRBD1 (6 bases). This CDR3 comprises 15 residues. Germline V gene sequence: CDR1 KGHSH, CDR2 LQKENI. V lost 6 bases and J lost 4, with 18 bases in between. The CDR3 sequence is CASSPLKGVVTEAFF. DNA of the CDR3: TGTGCCAGCTCCCCCTTAAAGGGGGTGGTCACTGAAGCTTTCTTT.

The table lists this clonotype with many counts. The gene calls are TRBV11-3 and TRBJ2-1, with TRBD1 matching 7 bases. The trim removed 1 base at V and 6 bases at J, leaving 9 bases unmatched. The germline gives CDR1 SGHNT, CDR2 YENEEA. This CDR3 spans 16 amino acids. This CDR3 is CASSLADTGAGNEQFF. CDR3 sequence (DNA): TGTGCCAGCAGCTTAGCTGACACAGGGGCCGGCAATGAGCAGTTCTTC.